What follows are 26 T cell receptor beta chains derived from one specimen sequenced in a study of spatial heterogeneity in lung cancer. Study-wide results and caveats: It was found that expanded intratumoral alpha and beta TCR counts tracked tumor mutation counts.

Antigens of these TCRs are unknown. TCRdb re-analysed the 5' RACE reads in MiXCR, keeping a single row per CDR3 protein. The data show around 13,000 distinct CDR3 sequences, 4% to 6% seen once. The time point is: sample taken at primary tumor resection. The sample here was lung tumor tissue, taken at surgery. These TCRs come from a male donor with early-stage non-small cell lung cancer.

As to this clonotype: This may be a read error, as it is one base from a much larger clone. The V gene is TRBV6-2 or TRBV6-3, the J gene TRBJ2-3; D is perhaps TRBD2 (5 bases). With 5 bases removed from V and 7 bases from J, the gap between germline ends came to 19 bases. CDR3 length: 15 residues. CDR1 is MNHEY and CDR2 is SVGEGT in the germline V gene. The CDR3 nucleotides read TGTGCCAGCAGTCCGAGCGGAGGCCAGACTTATACGCAGTATTTT. It is translated as CASSPSGGQTYTQYF.

This clonotype occurred many times. The chain is built from TRBV7-9 and TRBJ2-1; TRBD2 matches 7 bases. In germline, CDR1 is SEHNR, CDR2 FQNEAQ (reference sequence). The CDR3 totals 17 residues. The trim removed 1 base at V and 7 bases at J, leaving 13 bases unmatched. CDR3 sequence (DNA): TGTGCCAGCAGCTTAGGTGACGGGAGGCACGCCCGGAATGAGCAGTTCTTC. Its translation: CASSLGDGRHARNEQFF.

This clonotype was recorded at least ten times. J is TRBJ2-5 and V is TRBV3-1; the D is unclear. V lost 7 bases and J 4 bases, leaving 13 bases between the germline ends. In germline, CDR1 is LGHDT, CDR2 YNNKEL (reference sequence). The length of the CDR3 is 13 residues. DNA for the CDR3: TGTGCCAGCAATGAGACCCGGGTAGAGACCCAGTACTTC. It codes for CASNETRVETQYF.

This clonotype is labeled large. The chain recombines TRBV6-2 or TRBV6-3 with TRBJ2-2; D possibly matches TRBD1 or TRBD2 (5 bases each). Trimming removed 5 bases at V and 7 bases at J, with 17 bases between. There are 15 residues in the CDR3. The germline gives CDR1 MNHEY, CDR2 SVGEGT. The CDR3 loop reads CASSIPRDAGGELFF. The CDR3 region has the DNA TGTGCCAGCAGTATCCCCCGGGACGCGGGCGGGGAGCTGTTTTTT.

This clonotype was counted many times. J is TRBJ2-5 and V is TRBV28, with 7 bases fitting TRBD2. This CDR3 is built from 16 residues. The J segment lost 5 bases and the V segment lost 3 bases, leaving 12 bases of the junction unmatched. The V gene's germline CDR1 is MDHEN and CDR2 SYDVKM. In DNA, the CDR3 is TGTGCCAGCAGTTTCTCCAACAGGCGGGAGAGGGAGACCCAGTACTTC. It translates to CASSFSNRRERETQYF.

This clonotype has ten or more counts. V and J are TRBV6-2 or TRBV6-3 and TRBJ1-2; 7 nucleotides agree with TRBD1. The CDR3 covers 14 residues. The V gene's germline CDR1 is MNHEY and CDR2 SVGEGT. Trimming cost V 8 bases and J 0 bases; bases outside gene matches: 6. The CDR3 region has the DNA TGTGCCAGCCGGGACAGCTGGTCTAACTATGGCTACACCTTC. Translated, it gives CASRDSWSNYGYTF.

In its sample, this clonotype was seen many times. This chain connects TRBV13 to TRBJ2-3; TRBD2 aligns across 9 bases. V lost 3 bases and J lost 2; bases outside the gene matches: 6. The germline gives CDR1 PRHDT, CDR2 FYEKMQ (reference sequence). CDR3 length equals 16 residues. CDR3 residues: CASSFSLAGPTDTQYF. In DNA, the CDR3 is TGTGCCAGCAGCTTCTCTCTAGCGGGGCCCACAGATACGCAGTATTTT. Together with reference TRBV13 and TRBJ2-3, the CDR3 gives the full variable domain: AAGVIQSPRHLIKEKRETATLKCYPIPRHDTVYWYQQGPGQDPQFLISFYEKMQSDKGSIPDRFSAQQFSDYHSELNMSSLELGDSALYFCASSFSLAGPTDTQYFGPGTRLTVL.

This clonotype was counted many times. The chain has TRBV20-1 and TRBJ1-2; TRBD1 matches 8 bases. This CDR3 is built from 15 residues. Trimming at V came to 3 bases and at J to 8 bases, leaving 14 bases not matched to a gene. Looked up from germline, CDR1 is DFQATT and CDR2 is SNEGSKA (reference sequence). The CDR3 region is CSASSRTGFFPGYTF. DNA for the CDR3: TGCAGTGCTAGTTCCCGGACAGGGTTTTTTCCAGGCTACACCTTC.

This clonotype was recorded many times. The V call is TRBV4-3, the J call TRBJ2-5; tentative D call: TRBD2 (5 bases). Between the trimmed V and J ends, which lost 4 bases and 5 bases, there was a span of 17 bases. Germline loops: CDR1 LGHNA, CDR2 YSLEER. The CDR3 is 15 amino acids. The CDR3 sequence is CASSPGVGVGETQYF. The CDR3 nucleotides are TGCGCCAGCAGCCCGGGCGTCGGGGTCGGGGAGACCCAGTACTTC.

This clonotype was seen repeatedly, ten times or more. V and J are TRBV20-1 and TRBJ2-7, with D unresolved. Trimming cost V 7 bases and J 6 bases, with 10 bases left between them. This CDR3 is built from 10 residues. Germline V gene data show CDR1 as DFQATT and CDR2 as SNEGSKA (reference sequence). The CDR3 DNA follows: TGCAGTGGGGCAGTCGGCGAGCAGTACGTC. Translated: CSGAVGEQYV.

This clonotype was seen repeatedly, ten times or more. The V call is TRBV6-5, the J call TRBJ1-5; no reliable D call. Germline assignment: CDR1 MNHEY and CDR2 SVGAGI. The CDR3 has 13 amino acids. V lost 2 bases, J lost 3 bases, and 5 bases lay in between. The CDR3 nucleotides are TGTGCCAGCAGTTACCGGAACAATCAGCCCCAGCATTTT. It specifies CASSYRNNQPQHF.

This clonotype was observed many times. The chain couples TRBV12-3 or TRBV12-4 to TRBJ1-4; TRBD1 agrees at 10 bases. V lost 2 bases and J lost 8; bases outside the gene matches: 11. The CDR3 extends over 17 amino acids. The CDR3 sequence is CASSLSPGQGTDEKLFF. The CDR3 nucleotides read TGTGCCAGCAGTTTAAGTCCGGGACAGGGGACTGACGAAAAACTGTTTTTT.

This clonotype occurred a few times. The chain couples TRBV24-1 to TRBJ2-1; 8 bases are a match to TRBD2. V dropped 11 bases and J dropped 4; count of bases not matched to a gene: 6. Looked up from germline, CDR1 is KGHDR and CDR2 is SFDVKD. The CDR3 extends over 13 amino acids. CDR3 amino acids: CANLAGQYNEQFF. CDR3 nucleotides: TGTGCCAACCTAGCGGGCCAATACAATGAGCAGTTCTTC.

This clonotype was counted ten times or more. The chain couples TRBV29-1 to TRBJ2-7; TRBD2 agrees at 8 bases. The CDR3 has 14 residues. V lost 6 bases to trimming and J lost 2 bases; unmatched junction nucleotides: 9. Germline CDR1 reads SQVTM; CDR2 reads ANQGSEA. CDR3 protein: CSVTLAGGPYEQYV. The CDR3 DNA reads as TGCAGCGTAACACTGGCGGGAGGCCCCTACGAGCAGTACGTC.

This clonotype was observed many times. CDR3 amino acids: CASSFETSGGPRDTQYF. Here the CDR3 DNA reads TGTGCCAGCAGCTTCGAGACTAGCGGGGGACCTCGGGATACGCAGTATTTT. The rearrangement joins TRBV7-6 to TRBJ2-3, with 12 bases matching TRBD2. Germline CDR1 is SGHVS and CDR2 is FNYEAQ. The junction had 10 bases not matched to a gene; V was cut back by 3 bases and J by 6 bases. CDR3 length: 17 amino acids.

This clonotype was detected a few times. The chain couples TRBV7-2 to TRBJ2-3; 7 bases agree with TRBD2. The J segment lost 5 bases and the V segment lost 8 bases, leaving 1 base of the junction unmatched. Germline V gene data show CDR1 as SGHTA and CDR2 as FQGNSA. CDR3 size: 11 residues. The CDR3 spells CASASGDTQYF. CDR3 DNA: TGTGCCAGCGCTAGCGGAGATACGCAGTATTTT.

This clonotype was observed many times. The V call is TRBV7-9, the J call TRBJ2-2; D might be TRBD2 (6 bases). V lost 5 bases to trimming and J lost 6 bases, with 10 bases between them. This CDR3 has 13 amino acids. Germline V gene sequence: CDR1 SEHNR, CDR2 FQNEAQ (reference sequence). CDR3 loop: CASSPGGAGELFF. In DNA, the CDR3 is TGTGCCAGCAGCCCCGGGGGTGCCGGGGAGCTGTTTTTT.

This clonotype was counted at least ten times. The rearrangement links TRBV5-1 to TRBJ2-7; weak D call: TRBD1 (5 bases). The CDR3 covers 12 residues. Trimming removed 0 bases at V and 6 bases at J, with 7 bases between. Germline values: CDR1 SGHRS, CDR2 YFSETQ. The CDR3: CASSLAGIEQYF. CDR3 DNA: TGCGCCAGCAGCTTGGCAGGGATCGAGCAGTACTTC.

This clonotype was counted ten times or more. The chain uses TRBV30 and TRBJ2-7; no firm D call. CDR1 is GTSNPN and CDR2 is SVGIG in the germline V gene (reference sequence). The length of the CDR3 is 10 residues. V was cut by 2 bases and J by 12 bases, with 11 bases left in between. Written as DNA, the CDR3 is TGTGCCTGGAGTCAGGATAGGCTGTACTTC. Amino acids: CAWSQDRLYF.

The chain couples TRBV11-2 to TRBJ2-7; 10 bases line up with TRBD2. V lost 1 base and J lost 5; bases outside the gene matches: 5. There are 15 residues in the CDR3. Germline V gene data show CDR1 as SGHAT and CDR2 as FQNNGV. The CDR3 sequence: CASSLGASGSNEQYV. The CDR3 DNA sequence: TGTGCCAGCAGCTTAGGGGCTAGCGGGAGCAACGAGCAGTACGTC.

This clonotype appeared many times. The J gene is TRBJ2-5, the V gene TRBV6-5; D unclear. The CDR3 spans 11 residues. CDR1 and CDR2 (germline): MNHEY, SVGAGI. Between the trimmed V and J ends, which lost 5 bases and 5 bases, there was a span of 6 bases. DNA of the CDR3: TGTGCCAGCAGTAATGGGGAGACCCAGTACTTC. Its protein product is CASSNGETQYF.

The sample holds many counts of this clonotype. The chain uses TRBV5-1 and TRBJ2-5; 10 bases are shared with TRBD2. J gave up 5 bases and V 1 base, and 8 bases lay outside the gene matches. Per germline, CDR1 SGHRS and CDR2 YFSETQ. The CDR3 covers 16 residues. CDR3 protein: CASSLHLAGVGETQYF. The CDR3 coding sequence is TGCGCCAGCAGCTTGCACCTAGCGGGAGTGGGGGAGACCCAGTACTTC.

This clonotype was recorded many times. The V call is TRBV20-1, the J call TRBJ2-3; 12 bases are shared with TRBD2. The CDR3 totals 15 residues. Germline CDR1 DFQATT, CDR2 SNEGSKA (reference sequence). CDR3 sequence reads: CSTSGGPFGTDTQYF. The DNA for the CDR3 is TGCAGCACTAGCGGGGGGCCGTTCGGCACAGATACGCAGTATTTT.

At least ten counts were recorded for this clonotype. The chain employs TRBV5-1 and TRBJ1-2; the D gene is possibly TRBD1 (5 bases). Germline V lookup: CDR1 SGHRS, CDR2 YFSETQ. The CDR3 spans 12 residues. The V end was cut by 4 bases, the J end by 5 bases, with 9 bases between. The CDR3 here is CASSPRQYGYTF. CDR3 DNA: TGCGCCAGCAGCCCACGACAGTATGGCTACACCTTC. The complete variable domain, with remaining parts taken from reference TRBV5-1 and TRBJ1-2, reads KAGVTQTPRYLIKTRGQQVTLSCSPISGHRSVSWYQQTPGQGLQFLFEYFSETQRNKGNFPGRFSGRQFSNSRSEMNVSTLELGDSALYLCASSPRQYGYTFGSGTRLTVV.

This clonotype was seen many times. J is TRBJ2-1 and V is TRBV5-1; possible D gene TRBD1, 6 bases. CDR1 is SGHRS and CDR2 is YFSETQ in the germline V gene. The CDR3 is made up of 16 amino acids. Trimming removed 5 bases at V and 0 bases at J, with 15 bases between. CDR3 DNA sequence: TGCGCCAGCAGAAGGGACACCCGGTACTCCTACAATGAGCAGTTCTTC. It translates to CASRRDTRYSYNEQFF.

The chain uses TRBV7-2 and TRBJ2-5, with 8 positions matching TRBD2. The CDR3 consists of 14 residues. The J segment lost 5 bases and the V segment lost 11 bases, leaving 13 bases of the junction unmatched. Germline CDR1 is SGHTA and CDR2 is FQGNSA. The CDR3 spells CASSVGGALETQYF. As DNA, the CDR3 is TGTGCCTCCTCGGTCGGGGGGGCTCTGGAGACCCAGTACTTC.